Below, 14 T cell receptor beta chains from the same sample are listed, as sequenced in a study of identical twins. From the 5' RACE reads, TCRdb called clonotypes with MiXCR, one entry per CDR3 protein. The sample lists roughly 750,000 distinct CDR3 sequences; 21% were seen once. These data also featured in a second study, about T cells expressing NK-cell markers.

Sequenced input: PBMCs. The origin of the receptors is a woman under 30 in good health.

This clonotype showed up just once. V usage is TRBV29-1 and J usage is TRBJ1-4; D is unclear. This CDR3 comprises 14 residues. Trimming shortened V by 3 bases and J by 0 bases, and 8 bases separated the two germline ends. CDR1 and CDR2 (germline): SQVTM, ANQGSEA. The CDR3 protein is CSVDSGTTNEKLFF. CDR3 DNA: TGCAGCGTTGATTCCGGGACAACTAATGAAAAACTGTTTTTT.

The rearrangement links TRBV27 to TRBJ2-1; D call uncertain. The V gene lost 7 bases and the J gene lost 5 bases, with 18 bases spanning the gap. The CDR3 sequence is 15 residues long. Germline V CDR1 and CDR2: MNHEY, SMNVEV (reference sequence). The CDR3 spells CASTLRPNGDNEQFF. The CDR3, as DNA: TGTGCCAGCACCTTACGGCCTAATGGAGACAATGAGCAGTTCTTC.

This chain connects TRBV7-2 to TRBJ2-1, with TRBD1 matching 8 bases. CDR1 and CDR2 (germline): SGHTA, FQGNSA. The CDR3 contains 16 residues. V trimming: 4 bases; J trimming: 7 bases; junction bases outside the gene matches: 12. The CDR3 region is CASSSDRGRGRNEQFF. The CDR3 nucleotides read TGTGCCAGCAGCTCCGACAGGGGACGGGGAAGGAATGAGCAGTTCTTC.

This clonotype has a handful of counts. The rearrangement joins TRBV20-1 to TRBJ1-1, with D unclear. Per germline, CDR1 DFQATT and CDR2 SNEGSKA (reference sequence). V was pared by 3 bases and J by 2 bases, with 10 bases between. The CDR3 has 13 residues. Here the CDR3 reads CSASGPSNTEAFF. The CDR3 region has the DNA TGCAGTGCTAGTGGCCCTAGTAACACTGAAGCTTTCTTT.

This clonotype occurred a few times. In DNA, the CDR3 is TGCGCCAGCAGCCAAACCCCCTTTGGGGGCACAGATACGCAGTATTTT. Translating gives CASSQTPFGGTDTQYF. This rearrangement joins TRBV5-1 to TRBJ2-3, with D unclear. Deletions cut 4 bases from V and 1 base from J, with 16 bases between. Germline assignment: CDR1 SGHRS and CDR2 YFSETQ. This CDR3 has 16 residues.

This clonotype was counted a few times. This chain connects TRBV20-1 to TRBJ1-4; D possibly corresponds to TRBD1 (6 bases). This CDR3 contains 14 residues. Deletions cut 0 bases from V and 5 bases from J, with 10 bases between. In germline, CDR1 is DFQATT, CDR2 SNEGSKA (reference sequence). CDR3 loop: CSARDGTGNEKLFF. The CDR3 coding sequence is TGCAGTGCTAGAGATGGCACAGGGAATGAAAAACTGTTTTTT.

In its sample, this clonotype was seen a few times. The chain couples TRBV29-1 to TRBJ2-1; D is possibly TRBD1 (6 bases). Trimming removed 6 bases at V and 9 bases at J, with 12 bases between. Germline values: CDR1 SQVTM, CDR2 ANQGSEA. The CDR3 runs to 11 residues. CDR3 DNA sequence: TGCAGCGTCAACAGGGTACCTGAGCAGTTCTTC. Translated, it gives CSVNRVPEQFF.

This clonotype was recorded at least ten times. The chain joins TRBV20-1 to TRBJ2-3; 12 bases are shared with TRBD1. Germline assignment: CDR1 DFQATT and CDR2 SNEGSKA (reference sequence). The CDR3 is 14 amino acids. V lost 7 bases and J lost 5; bases outside the gene matches: 7. CDR3: CSGSGTGGKDTQYF. As DNA, the CDR3 is TGCAGTGGGTCCGGGACAGGGGGCAAAGATACGCAGTATTTT.

This clonotype occurred a few times. The V and J genes are TRBV20-1 and TRBJ2-7, with 7 bases matching TRBD2. V lost 6 bases and J lost 5; bases outside the gene matches: 10. Germline V gene sequence: CDR1 DFQATT, CDR2 SNEGSKA (reference sequence). This CDR3 contains 13 residues. The CDR3 region is CSAETAGDHEQYF. The CDR3 DNA follows: TGCAGTGCCGAGACGGCGGGGGACCACGAGCAGTACTTC.

The chain uses TRBV15 and TRBJ2-1; TRBD2 is a possible D gene (6 bases). CDR1 LNHNV and CDR2 YYDKDF come from the germline V gene (reference sequence). The CDR3 is 13 amino acids. The V gene lost 1 base and the J gene lost 5 bases, with 6 bases spanning the gap. The CDR3 DNA is TGTGCCACCAGCAGAGGGACTAACAATGAGCAGTTCTTC. Its translation: CATSRGTNNEQFF.

This clonotype was found a few times. This CDR3 is CASTRTERDQETQYF. CDR3 DNA sequence: TGTGCCAGCACCCGAACGGAGCGTGACCAAGAGACCCAGTACTTC. The chain combines TRBV12-3 or TRBV12-4 with TRBJ2-5, with D unresolved. V was clipped by 7 bases and J by 0 bases, with 15 bases between them. The CDR3 loop spans 15 amino acids.

This clonotype was detected many times. The chain couples TRBV15 to TRBJ2-1; TRBD1 is a possible D gene (6 bases). The V gene lost 0 bases and the J gene lost 5 bases, with 14 bases spanning the gap. CDR3 size: 16 residues. Germline CDR1 and CDR2: LNHNV and YYDKDF (reference sequence). The CDR3 nucleotides are TGTGCCACCAGCAGAGATAGGGGGACGGGAAACAATGAGCAGTTCTTC. Its translation is CATSRDRGTGNNEQFF.

The chain carries TRBV12-3 or TRBV12-4 and TRBJ2-7; no reliable D call. The CDR3 is 17 residues long. V was pared by 4 bases and J by 0 bases, with 19 bases between. CDR3 loop: CASSSAPGYTSSYEQYF. The CDR3 coding sequence is TGTGCCAGCAGTTCGGCCCCCGGTTATACGAGCTCCTACGAGCAGTACTTC.

This clonotype was seen only a few times. The chain has TRBV24-1 and TRBJ2-1, with TRBD2 matching 7 bases. CDR1 is KGHDR and CDR2 is SFDVKD in the germline V gene. V dropped 5 bases and J dropped 7; count of bases not matched to a gene: 7. This CDR3 is 14 amino acids long. The CDR3 protein is CATSGAGVSNEQFF. The CDR3 DNA follows: TGTGCCACCAGTGGCGCGGGAGTTTCAAATGAGCAGTTCTTC.